The rows below give T cell receptor beta chains drawn from one sample of a study of Ad26.COV2.S vaccination and SARS-CoV-2 variants. Profiled with immunoSEQ multiplex PCR; TCRdb holds only in-frame clones, not every one. Counted here are around 86,000 clones, roughly 85% occurring once; the ten biggest clones make up roughly 15%. Sequenced material: peripheral blood, taken after recovery from COVID-19. The receptors here all came from a human donor who had recovered from COVID-19. CDR3s include the opening cysteine and the closing phenylalanine or tryptophan. Fields, in order: J gene, CDR3 length, D gene, clone size, V gene, CDR3 DNA, CDR3 protein. A D gene is named only where the DNA matches it firmly. Clone size is given for some rows only: seen once, a few or many times, or a class if the clone is expanded.

J: TRBJ2-7; length: 15; D: TRBD2; size: once; V: TRBV19; DNA: TGTGCCAGTACCGCAGGACTAGCGGGAACCTACGAGCAGTACTTC; CDR3: CASTAGLAGTYEQYF
J: TRBJ2-5; length: 14; D: -; size: -; V: TRBV6-2/TRBV6-3; DNA: TGTGCCAGCAGCCTCGGGAGTTCCTTTGAGACCCAGTACTTC; CDR3: CASSLGSSFETQYF
J: TRBJ1-6; length: 19; D: TRBD1; size: -; V: TRBV28; DNA: TGTGCCAGCAGTCCTCCTAATCCCCCGGGACAGCCCGTTTGGTCACCCCTCCACTTT; CDR3: CASSPPNPPGQPVWSPLHF
J: TRBJ2-7; length: 16; D: -; size: -; V: TRBV6-5; DNA: TGTGCCAGCAGTTACTCGATGGTCTCGGGGTACAACGAGCAGTACTTC; CDR3: CASSYSMVSGYNEQYF
J: TRBJ2-5; length: 13; D: -; size: once; V: TRBV27; DNA: TGTGCCAGCAGTTTCGGACCCTGGGAGACCCAGTACTTC; CDR3: CASSFGPWETQYF
J: TRBJ2-1; length: 14; D: -; size: -; V: TRBV19; DNA: TGTGCCAGTAGGGGGGACGGACAATACAATGAGCAGTTCTTC; CDR3: CASRGDGQYNEQFF
J: TRBJ1-2; length: 12; D: TRBD1; size: -; V: TRBV27; DNA: TGTGCCAGCAGTGGACAGGGCTCTGGCTACACCTTC; CDR3: CASSGQGSGYTF
J: TRBJ2-2; length: 15; D: -; size: -; V: TRBV7-9; DNA: TGTGCCAGCAGCTTGGGAGCGACGAACACCGGGGAGCTGTTTTTT; CDR3: CASSLGATNTGELFF
J: TRBJ2-1; length: 15; D: TRBD2; size: -; V: TRBV5-1; DNA: TGCGCCAGCAGCTACCTAGCGGGAGGGAACAATGAGCAGTTCTTC; CDR3: CASSYLAGGNNEQFF
J: TRBJ2-5; length: 15; D: TRBD2; size: -; V: TRBV11-1; DNA: TGTGCCAGCAGCTTGGTCGGACTAGCGGAAGAGACCCAGTACTTC; CDR3: CASSLVGLAEETQYF
J: TRBJ2-1; length: 17; D: TRBD2; size: -; V: TRBV9; DNA: TGTGCCAGCAGCGTCGGATCGGGTCGGGAGGGATTCAATGAGCAGTTCTTC; CDR3: CASSVGSGREGFNEQFF
J: TRBJ2-1; length: 15; D: TRBD2; size: -; V: TRBV20-1; DNA: TGCAGTGCTAGTCATCCGGGAGGGCCCAACAATGAGCAGTTCTTC; CDR3: CSASHPGGPNNEQFF
J: TRBJ2-7; length: 16; D: -; size: -; V: TRBV7-2; DNA: TGTGCCAGCAGCTTAGCTGGAGCGGCCAACTCCTACGAGCAGTACTTC; CDR3: CASSLAGAANSYEQYF
J: TRBJ1-2; length: 15; D: TRBD1; size: -; V: TRBV4-1; DNA: TGCGCCAGCAGCCCGGGTCCGGACAGGGCTTATGGCTACACCTTC; CDR3: CASSPGPDRAYGYTF
J: TRBJ2-1; length: 14; D: -; size: once; V: TRBV4-3; DNA: TGCGCCAGCAGCCAAGATGGATACGGCACCCGGCCGTTCTTC; CDR3: CASSQDGYGTRPFF
J: TRBJ2-7; length: 14; D: -; size: -; V: TRBV7-9; DNA: TGTGCCAGCAGCTTAACGATTTCGGGATGGGAGCAGTACTTC; CDR3: CASSLTISGWEQYF
J: TRBJ1-2; length: 13; D: -; size: -; V: TRBV7-9; DNA: TGTGCCAGCAGCTTCGATGCAGGGAACGGCTACACCTTC; CDR3: CASSFDAGNGYTF
J: TRBJ2-7; length: 15; D: -; size: -; V: TRBV11-3; DNA: TGTGCCAGCAGCACAACCCCTTATCCGGGGGACGAGCAGTACTTC; CDR3: CASSTTPYPGDEQYF
J: TRBJ2-3; length: 15; D: TRBD1; size: -; V: TRBV27; DNA: TGTGCCAGCAGTCCCCGGGACAGGGGTACAGATACGCAGTATTTT; CDR3: CASSPRDRGTDTQYF
J: TRBJ1-5; length: 13; D: -; size: -; V: TRBV19; DNA: TGTGCCAGTAGAAGGATGATAGGTCAGCCCCAGCATTTT; CDR3: CASRRMIGQPQHF
J: TRBJ2-5; length: 14; D: TRBD2; size: -; V: TRBV4-1; DNA: TGCGCCAGCAGCCTGGGAGCGGGAGTAGAGACCCAGTACTTC; CDR3: CASSLGAGVETQYF
J: TRBJ1-1; length: 14; D: -; size: -; V: TRBV28; DNA: TGTGCCAGCAGTTTCCGGACGGGGAACACTGAAGCTTTCTTT; CDR3: CASSFRTGNTEAFF
J: TRBJ2-1; length: 16; D: -; size: -; V: TRBV4-1; DNA: TGCGCCAGCAGCCAAGGTCCACAGAGCTCCTACAATGAGCAGTTCTTC; CDR3: CASSQGPQSSYNEQFF
J: TRBJ1-5; length: 14; D: TRBD1; size: -; V: TRBV2; DNA: TGTGCCAGCAGCGGGACAGGGGCCAATCAGCCCCAGCATTTT; CDR3: CASSGTGANQPQHF
J: TRBJ1-1; length: 11; D: -; size: few; V: TRBV25-1; DNA: TGTGCCTCCCGTGGGAACACTGAAGCTTTCTTT; CDR3: CASRGNTEAFF